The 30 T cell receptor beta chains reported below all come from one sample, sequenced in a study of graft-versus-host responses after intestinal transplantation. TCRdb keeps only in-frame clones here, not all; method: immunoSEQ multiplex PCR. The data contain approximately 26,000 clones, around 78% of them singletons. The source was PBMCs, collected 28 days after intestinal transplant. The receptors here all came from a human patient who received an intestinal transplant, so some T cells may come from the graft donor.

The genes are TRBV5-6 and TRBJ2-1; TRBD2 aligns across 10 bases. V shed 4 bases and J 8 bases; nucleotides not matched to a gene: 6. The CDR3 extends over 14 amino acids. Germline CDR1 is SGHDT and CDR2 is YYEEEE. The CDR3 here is CASSPSGRYYEQFF. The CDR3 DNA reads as TGTGCCAGCAGCCCTAGCGGGAGATACTATGAGCAGTTCTTC.

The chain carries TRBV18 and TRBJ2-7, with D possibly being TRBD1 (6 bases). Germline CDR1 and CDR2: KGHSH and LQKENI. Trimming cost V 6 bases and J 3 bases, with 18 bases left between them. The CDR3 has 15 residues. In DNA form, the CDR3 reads TGTGCCAGCTCCACGCCCGGGACACGACACTACGAGCAGTACTTC. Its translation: CASSTPGTRHYEQYF.

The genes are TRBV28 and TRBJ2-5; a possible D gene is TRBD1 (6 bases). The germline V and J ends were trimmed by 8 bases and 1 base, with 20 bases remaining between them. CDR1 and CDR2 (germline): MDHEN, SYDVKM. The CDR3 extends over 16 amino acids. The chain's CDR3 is CASLEDPRGSQETQYF. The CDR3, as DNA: TGTGCCAGCCTCGAGGACCCTAGGGGGTCCCAAGAGACCCAGTACTTC.

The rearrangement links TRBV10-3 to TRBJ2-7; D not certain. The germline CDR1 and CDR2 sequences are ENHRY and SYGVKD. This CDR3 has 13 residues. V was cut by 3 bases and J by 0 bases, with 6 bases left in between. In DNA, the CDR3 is TGTGCCATCAGTGACGTTAGCTCCTACGAGCAGTACTTC. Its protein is CAISDVSSYEQYF.

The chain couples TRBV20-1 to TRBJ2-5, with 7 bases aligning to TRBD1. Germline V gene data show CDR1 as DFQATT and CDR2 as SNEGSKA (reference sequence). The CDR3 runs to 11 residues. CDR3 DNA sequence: TGCAGGGTAACAGGGGAAGAGACCCAGTACTTC. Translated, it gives CRVTGEETQYF.

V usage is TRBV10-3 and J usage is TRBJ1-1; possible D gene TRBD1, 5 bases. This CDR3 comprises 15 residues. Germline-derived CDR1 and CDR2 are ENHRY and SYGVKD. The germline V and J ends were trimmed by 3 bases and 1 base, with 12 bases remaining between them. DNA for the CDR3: TGTGCCATCAGTGACGGGACCAGCAAGAACACTGAAGCTTTCTTT. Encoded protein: CAISDGTSKNTEAFF.

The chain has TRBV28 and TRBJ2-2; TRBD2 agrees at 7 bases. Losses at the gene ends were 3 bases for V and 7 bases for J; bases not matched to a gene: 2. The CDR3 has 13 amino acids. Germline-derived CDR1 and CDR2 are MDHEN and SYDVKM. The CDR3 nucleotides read TGTGCCAGCAGTTTGGGGGGGAACGGGGAGCTGTTTTTT. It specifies CASSLGGNGELFF.

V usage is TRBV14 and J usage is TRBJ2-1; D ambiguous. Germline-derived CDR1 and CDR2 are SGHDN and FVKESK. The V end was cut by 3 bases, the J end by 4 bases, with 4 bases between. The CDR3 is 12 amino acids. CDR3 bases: TGTGCCAGCAGCCAGGGATACAATGAGCAGTTCTTC. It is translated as CASSQGYNEQFF.

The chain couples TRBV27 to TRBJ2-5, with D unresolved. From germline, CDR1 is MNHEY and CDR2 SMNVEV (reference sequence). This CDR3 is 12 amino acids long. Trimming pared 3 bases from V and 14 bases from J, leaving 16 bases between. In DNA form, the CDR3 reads TGTGCCAGCAGTTTGGGCGGAAGTAGGCAATACTTC. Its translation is CASSLGGSRQYF.

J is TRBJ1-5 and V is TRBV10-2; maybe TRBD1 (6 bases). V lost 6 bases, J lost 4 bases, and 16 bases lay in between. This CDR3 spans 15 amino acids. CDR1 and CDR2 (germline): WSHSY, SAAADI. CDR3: CASRAGTRFNQPQHF. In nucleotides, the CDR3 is TGCGCCAGCAGAGCCGGGACAAGGTTTAATCAGCCCCAGCATTTT.

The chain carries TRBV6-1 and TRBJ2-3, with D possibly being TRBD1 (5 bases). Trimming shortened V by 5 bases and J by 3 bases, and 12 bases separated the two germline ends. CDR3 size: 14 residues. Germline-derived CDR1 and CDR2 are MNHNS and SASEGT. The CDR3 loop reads CASSRAGATDTQYF. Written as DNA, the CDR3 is TGTGCCAGCAGTAGGGCTGGGGCGACAGATACGCAGTATTTT.

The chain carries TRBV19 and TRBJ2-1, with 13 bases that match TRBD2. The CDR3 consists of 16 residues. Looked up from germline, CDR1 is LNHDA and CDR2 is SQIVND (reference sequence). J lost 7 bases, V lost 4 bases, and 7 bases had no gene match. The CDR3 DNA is TGTGCCAGTAGTAGGGGACTAGCGGGACCTGTAAATGAGCAGTTCTTC. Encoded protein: CASSRGLAGPVNEQFF.

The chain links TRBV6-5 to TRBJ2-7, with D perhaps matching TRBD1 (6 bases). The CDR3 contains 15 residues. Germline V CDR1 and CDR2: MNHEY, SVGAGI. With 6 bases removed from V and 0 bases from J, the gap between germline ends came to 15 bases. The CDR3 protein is CASREQGVSSYEQYF. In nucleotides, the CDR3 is TGTGCCAGCAGGGAACAGGGCGTGAGCTCCTACGAGCAGTACTTC.

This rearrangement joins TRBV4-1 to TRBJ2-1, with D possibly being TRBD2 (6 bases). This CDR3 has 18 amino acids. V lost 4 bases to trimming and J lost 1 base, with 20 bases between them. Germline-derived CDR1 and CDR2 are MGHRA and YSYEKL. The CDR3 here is CASSPRGTSVRSYNEQFF. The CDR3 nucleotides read TGCGCCAGCAGCCCCCGTGGGACTTCGGTTAGGTCCTACAATGAGCAGTTCTTC.

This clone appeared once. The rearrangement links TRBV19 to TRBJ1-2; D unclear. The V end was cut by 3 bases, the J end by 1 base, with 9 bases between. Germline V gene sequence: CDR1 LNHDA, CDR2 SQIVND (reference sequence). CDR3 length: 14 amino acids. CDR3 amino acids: CASSIPFLNYGYTF. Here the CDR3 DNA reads TGTGCCAGTAGTATCCCATTTCTTAACTATGGCTACACCTTC.

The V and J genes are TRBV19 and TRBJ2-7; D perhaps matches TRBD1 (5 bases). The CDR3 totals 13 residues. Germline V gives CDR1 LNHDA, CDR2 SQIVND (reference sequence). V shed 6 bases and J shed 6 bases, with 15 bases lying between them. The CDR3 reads CASSPRVLGEQYF. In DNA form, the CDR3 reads TGTGCCAGTAGCCCCAGGGTACTGGGCGAGCAGTACTTC.

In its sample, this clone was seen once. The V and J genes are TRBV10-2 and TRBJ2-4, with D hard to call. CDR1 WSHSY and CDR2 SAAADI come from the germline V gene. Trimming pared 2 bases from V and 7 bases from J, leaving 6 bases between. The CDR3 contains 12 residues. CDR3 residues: CASSEGVNIQYF. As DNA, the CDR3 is TGCGCCAGCAGTGAGGGGGTTAACATTCAGTACTTC.

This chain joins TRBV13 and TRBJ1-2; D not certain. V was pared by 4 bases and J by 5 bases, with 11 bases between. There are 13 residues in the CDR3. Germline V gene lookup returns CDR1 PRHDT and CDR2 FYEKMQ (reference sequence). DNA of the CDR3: TGTGCCAGCAGCTCCGTTTTGACTTATGGCTACACCTTC. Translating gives CASSSVLTYGYTF.

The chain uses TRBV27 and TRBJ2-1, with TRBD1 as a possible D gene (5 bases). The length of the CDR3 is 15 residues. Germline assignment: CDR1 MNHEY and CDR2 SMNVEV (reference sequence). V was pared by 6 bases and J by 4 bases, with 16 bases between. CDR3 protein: CASSQGARKYNEQFF. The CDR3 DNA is TGTGCCAGCAGCCAAGGGGCTAGAAAGTACAATGAGCAGTTCTTC.

The CDR3 loop reads CASSAPGQGAETQYF. Here the CDR3 DNA reads TGTGCCAGCAGTGCGCCGGGACAGGGGGCGGAGACCCAGTACTTC. The V call is TRBV2, the J call TRBJ2-5, with 12 nucleotides matching TRBD1. V gave up 4 bases and J gave up 5 bases; unmatched junction bases: 5. The CDR3 length is 15 residues. The germline V gene encodes CDR1 SNHLY and CDR2 FYNNEI.

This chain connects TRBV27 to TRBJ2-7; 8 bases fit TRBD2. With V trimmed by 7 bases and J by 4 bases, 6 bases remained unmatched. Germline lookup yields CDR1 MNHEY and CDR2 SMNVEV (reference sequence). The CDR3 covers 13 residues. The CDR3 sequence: CASIGASGYEQYF. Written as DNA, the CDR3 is TGTGCCAGCATCGGGGCTAGCGGGTACGAGCAGTACTTC.

The CDR3 DNA reads TGTGCCATTCAGGGGAGCTCCTACAATGAGCAGTTCTTC. Residues: CAIQGSSYNEQFF. The rearrangement uses TRBV2 and TRBJ2-1; D possibly corresponds to TRBD1 (6 bases). V lost 10 bases and J 0 bases, leaving 10 bases between the germline ends. CDR1 is SNHLY and CDR2 is FYNNEI in the germline V gene. The CDR3 has 13 residues.

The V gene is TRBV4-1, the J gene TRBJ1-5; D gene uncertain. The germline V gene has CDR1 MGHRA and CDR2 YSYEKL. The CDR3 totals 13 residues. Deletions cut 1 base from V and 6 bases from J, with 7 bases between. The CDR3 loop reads CASSQGVGQPQHF. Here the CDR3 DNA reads TGCGCCAGCAGCCAAGGGGTCGGTCAGCCCCAGCATTTT.

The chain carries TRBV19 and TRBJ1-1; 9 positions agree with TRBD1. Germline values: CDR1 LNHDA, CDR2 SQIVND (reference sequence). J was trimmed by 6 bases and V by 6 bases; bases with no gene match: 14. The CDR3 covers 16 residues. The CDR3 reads CASSSMGQGRSAEAFF. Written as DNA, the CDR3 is TGTGCCAGTAGCTCAATGGGACAGGGAAGGAGCGCTGAAGCTTTCTTT. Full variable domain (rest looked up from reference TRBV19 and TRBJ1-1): DGGITQSPKYLFRKEGQNVTLSCEQNLNHDAMYWYRQDPGQGLRLIYYSQIVNDFQKGDIAEGYSVSREKKESFPLTVTSAQKNPTAFYLCASSSMGQGRSAEAFFGQGTRLTVV.

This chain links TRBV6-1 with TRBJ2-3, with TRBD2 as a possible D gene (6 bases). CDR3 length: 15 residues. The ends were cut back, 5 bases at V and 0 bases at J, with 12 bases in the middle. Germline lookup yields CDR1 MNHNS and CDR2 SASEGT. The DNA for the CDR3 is TGTGCCAGCAGTCTAAATAGCGGAAGCACAGATACGCAGTATTTT. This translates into CASSLNSGSTDTQYF.

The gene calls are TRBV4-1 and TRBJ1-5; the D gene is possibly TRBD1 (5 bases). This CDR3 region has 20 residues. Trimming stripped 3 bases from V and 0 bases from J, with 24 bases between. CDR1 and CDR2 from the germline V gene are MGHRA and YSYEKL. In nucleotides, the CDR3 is TGCGCCAGCAGCCACCTTCCGGGGAATACGGACACCCCTAGCAATCAGCCCCAGCATTTT. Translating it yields CASSHLPGNTDTPSNQPQHF.

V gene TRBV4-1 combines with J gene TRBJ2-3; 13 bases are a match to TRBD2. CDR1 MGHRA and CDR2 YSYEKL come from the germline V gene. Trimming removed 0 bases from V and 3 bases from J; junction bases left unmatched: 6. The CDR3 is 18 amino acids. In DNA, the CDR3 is TGCGCCAGCAGCCAAGATTCCTTGACTAGCGGGGGGACAGATACGCAGTATTTT. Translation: CASSQDSLTSGGTDTQYF.

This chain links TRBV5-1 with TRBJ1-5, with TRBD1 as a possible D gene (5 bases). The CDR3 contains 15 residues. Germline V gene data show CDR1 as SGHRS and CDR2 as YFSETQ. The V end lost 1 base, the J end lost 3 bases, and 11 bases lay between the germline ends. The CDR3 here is CASSLSGGSNQPQHF. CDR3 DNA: TGCGCCAGCAGCTTGAGTGGGGGGTCCAATCAGCCCCAGCATTTT. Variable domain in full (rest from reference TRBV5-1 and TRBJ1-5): KAGVTQTPRYLIKTRGQQVTLSCSPISGHRSVSWYQQTPGQGLQFLFEYFSETQRNKGNFPGRFSGRQFSNSRSEMNVSTLELGDSALYLCASSLSGGSNQPQHFGDGTRLSIL.

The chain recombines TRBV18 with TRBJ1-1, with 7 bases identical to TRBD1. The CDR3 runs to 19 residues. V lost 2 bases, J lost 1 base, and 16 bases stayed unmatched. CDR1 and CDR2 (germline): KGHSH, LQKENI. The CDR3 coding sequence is TGTGCCAGCTCACCAGAGGGTAGTGAGGCAGGGGGTTCGAACACTGAAGCTTTCTTT. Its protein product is CASSPEGSEAGGSNTEAFF. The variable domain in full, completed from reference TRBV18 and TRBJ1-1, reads NAGVMQNPRHLVRRRGQEARLRCSPMKGHSHVYWYRQLPEEGLKFMVYLQKENIIDESGMPKERFSAEFPKEGPSILRIQQVVRGDSAAYFCASSPEGSEAGGSNTEAFFGQGTRLTVV.

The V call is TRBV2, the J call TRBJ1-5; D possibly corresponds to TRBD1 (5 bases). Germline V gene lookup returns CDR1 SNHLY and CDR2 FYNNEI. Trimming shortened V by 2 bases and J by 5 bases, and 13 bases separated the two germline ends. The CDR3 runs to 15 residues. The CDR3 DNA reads TGTGCCAGCAGTGAAATCCGGGGGACGTATCAGCCCCAGCATTTT. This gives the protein CASSEIRGTYQPQHF.